This T cell receptor beta chain emerged from a study of early T cells in non-severe SARS-CoV-2 infection. Study context: Unpaired chains resulted from sequencing bulk RNA of unsorted whole blood. Findings and caveats of the study: Matching results from VDJdb favored anti-spike CD8 responses, leaving private and CD4 specificities undetected.

A remark on this clonotype: The antigen remains undetermined.

In the library, individual cDNA molecules carried attached unique molecular identifiers. TCRdb ran MiXCR on the 5' RACE reads and lists one entry per CDR3 protein. The table lists 75,000 to 100,000 distinct CDR3 sequences, about 15% of them singletons. Sequencing was done on a sample of whole blood. This TCR was recovered from an adult who was a healthcare worker with PCR-confirmed SARS-CoV-2 infection or an uninfected control (not recorded which).

The CDR3 sequence is CSARDRRLAVGDEQFF. Written as DNA, the CDR3 is TGCAGTGCTAGAGATAGAAGGCTAGCGGTGGGCGATGAGCAGTTCTTC. The gene calls are TRBV20-1 and TRBJ2-1, with TRBD2 identical over 7 bases. Germline values: CDR1 DFQATT, CDR2 SNEGSKA (reference sequence). J was trimmed by 8 bases and V by 0 bases; bases with no gene match: 13. The CDR3 covers 16 residues.